This record concerns one T cell receptor beta chain sequence. The sample belongs to a study of blood T cell repertoires in COVID-19. Germline CDR1 SGHRS, CDR2 YFSETQ. The CDR3 extends over 13 amino acids. Trimming left V 0 bases short and J 7 bases short, with 5 bases between. Only in-frame clones appear in the TCRdb table, and some are missing; sequencing was by immunoSEQ multiplex PCR. Of some 20,000 clones listed, 75% to 90% are singletons. V and J are TRBV5-1 and TRBJ1-6; unclear D gene. Sequenced: peripheral blood. The TCR was taken from a woman aged 55-69 years with active COVID-19. For the CDR3, the DNA is TGCGCCAGCAGCTTGGGCGGAAATTCACCCCTCCACTTT. Translated, it gives CASSLGGNSPLHF.